The clone carrying this T cell receptor beta chain was counted only a few times. Researchers tagged individual cDNA molecules with unique molecular identifiers. From the 5' RACE reads, TCRdb called clonotypes with MiXCR, one entry per CDR3 protein. The data contain 55,000 to 75,000 distinct CDR3 sequences, approximately 6.1% of them singletons. This record belongs to a study of early T cells in non-severe SARS-CoV-2 infection. Study summary: Alpha and beta chains were unpaired, from unsorted whole-blood bulk RNA.

This CDR3 contains 17 residues. Germline CDR1 and CDR2: KGHDR and SFDVKD. Deletions cut 4 bases from V and 4 bases from J, with 19 bases between. The clonotype originates from an adult who was a healthcare worker with PCR-confirmed SARS-CoV-2 infection or an uninfected control (not recorded which). The sample here was whole blood, taken at baseline. The chain joins TRBV24-1 to TRBJ2-1; a possible D gene is TRBD1 (5 bases). CDR3 DNA sequence: TGTGCCACCAGTGACCGCTGGGGCCTTCTCGGTTACAATGAGCAGTTCTTC. This sequence encodes CATSDRWGLLGYNEQFF.